The clone carrying this TCR beta chain was counted only a few times. The CDR3 loop spans 13 amino acids. Germline CDR1 reads SGDLS; CDR2 reads YYNGEE. Trimming stripped 4 bases from V and 5 bases from J, with 11 bases between. This specimen comes from a study of blood T cell repertoires in COVID-19. The repertoire was sequenced with immunoSEQ multiplex PCR; TCRdb's copy has only in-frame clones and lacks some. Of 150,000 to 200,000 clones listed, 75% to 90% were seen once; the top ten hold roughly 3.5%. The sample was peripheral blood. The V call is TRBV9, the J call TRBJ2-3; D not resolved. The TCR was taken from a man between 60 and 70 years old with acute or convalescent COVID-19. As DNA, the CDR3 is TGTGCCAGCAGCCCACGCCCGGGAGATACGCAGTATTTT. It encodes CASSPRPGDTQYF.